The sample holds a few counts of the clone carrying this T cell receptor (beta chain). Its antigen is as yet unknown. A single record per CDR3 protein comes from TCRdb applying MiXCR to the 5' RACE reads. The table lists almost 250,000 distinct CDR3 sequences, around 32% of them singletons, with approximately 4% in the top ten. The CDR3 is 15 amino acids. V lost 2 bases and J lost 5, with 14 bases in between. This sample was taken from a study of CD8 T cells in ankylosing spondylitis. Findings and limits, study-wide: Significantly higher representation of disease-linked clones was reported for matched ankylosing spondylitis synovial fluid. In the blood and synovial fluid of reactive arthritis, some motif variants had been previously reported.

The sample taken for sequencing was blood, either unsorted or a sorted T cell fraction (not recorded which). The chain employs TRBV12-3 or TRBV12-4 and TRBJ2-3, with D perhaps assigned TRBD1 or TRBD2 (6 bases each). This TCR was recovered from a male donor with ankylosing spondylitis or in good health (not recorded which). CDR3 nucleotides: TGTGCCAGCAGTTTAAACAGGGAGGCGGGAGATACGCAGTATTTT. It translates to CASSLNREAGDTQYF.